Below, one T cell receptor (beta chain) is given with its context. It was at first hyperthyroidism diagnosis, before any ophthalmopathy symptoms, that the blood sample was taken. Authors of the study amplified TCR beta CDR3 regions from RNA transcripts. Researchers ran a first-round RT-PCR on the TCR CDR3 using the HTBI primer set. One entry per CDR3 protein results from TCRdb running MiXCR on the multiplex PCR reads. The sample lists 250,000 to 300,000 distinct CDR3 sequences, roughly 15% occurring once. These data originate in a study of T cells in Graves' hyperthyroidism and ophthalmopathy. In the study overall: Peripheral blood sampling occurred at initial diagnosis, before any treatment.

This TCR was sampled from a woman in her thirties with Graves' hyperthyroidism that later progressed to Graves' ophthalmopathy. Sequenced: blood.

This CDR3 is CASNDRDNEQFF. DNA for the CDR3: TGTGCCAGCAACGACAGGGACAATGAGCAGTTCTTC. The rearrangement joins TRBV6-1 to TRBJ2-1, with 7 bases that match TRBD1. This CDR3 spans 12 amino acids. Per the germline V gene, CDR1 is MNHNS and CDR2 is SASEGT. After removal of 7 bases from V and 5 bases from J, the junction contained 2 bases not matched to a gene.